This passage covers 25 T cell receptor beta chains from one sample sequenced in a study of cytomegalovirus exposure and HLA in healthy donors. The data were produced by immunoSEQ multiplex PCR, yet TCRdb's version contains in-frame clones alone and is incomplete. The sample includes under 200,000 clones, under 95% of them seen just once. The sample taken for sequencing was PBMCs. The origin of the receptors is a woman aged 18 to 35 in good health and CMV-seropositive.

The chain has TRBV6-6 and TRBJ2-2, with 7 bases aligning to TRBD1. The CDR3 extends over 16 amino acids. Germline loops: CDR1 MNHNY, CDR2 SVGAGI (reference sequence). Losses at the gene ends were 0 bases for V and 6 bases for J; bases not matched to a gene: 7. CDR3 DNA: TGTGCCAGCAGTTACTCAGCCAGACAGGGATCCGGGGAGCTGTTTTTT. Amino acid sequence: CASSYSARQGSGELFF.

The chain has TRBV7-2 and TRBJ2-7; 8 nucleotides align to TRBD1. Losses at the gene ends were 5 bases for V and 7 bases for J; bases not matched to a gene: 13. Germline V gene data show CDR1 as SGHTA and CDR2 as FQGNSA. This CDR3 comprises 15 residues. The CDR3 loop reads CASSPTRTGYREQYF. DNA of the CDR3: TGTGCCAGCAGCCCGACCAGGACAGGGTACCGTGAGCAGTACTTC.

This rearrangement joins TRBV6-1 to TRBJ1-5; TRBD1 matches 7 bases. The J segment lost 6 bases and the V segment lost 8 bases, leaving 7 bases of the junction unmatched. In germline, CDR1 is MNHNS, CDR2 SASEGT. The CDR3 loop spans 13 amino acids. CDR3 DNA: TGTGCCAGCGGCGACAGGGCGTCTCAGCCCCAGCATTTT. Its protein product is CASGDRASQPQHF.

The J gene is TRBJ1-3, the V gene TRBV28; maybe TRBD1 (5 bases). This CDR3 comprises 19 residues. The germline CDR1 and CDR2 sequences are MDHEN and SYDVKM. Trimming cost V 8 bases and J 4 bases, with 30 bases left between them. The CDR3 DNA is TGTGCCAGCCGCCGCGGGGCCCTAAGAGAGACCGTACGCGGAAACACCATATATTTT. This translates into CASRRGALRETVRGNTIYF.

The chain couples TRBV19 to TRBJ2-2; D is unresolved. Germline values: CDR1 LNHDA, CDR2 SQIVND (reference sequence). This CDR3 has 15 amino acids. The germline V and J ends were trimmed by 3 bases and 0 bases, with 8 bases remaining between them. CDR3 residues: CASSMWSANTGELFF. In nucleotides, the CDR3 is TGTGCCAGTAGTATGTGGTCAGCGAACACCGGGGAGCTGTTTTTT.

In this sample, this clone turned up once. The J gene is TRBJ2-7, the V gene TRBV4-1, with D perhaps TRBD2 (6 bases). V was pared by 0 bases and J by 3 bases, with 18 bases between. This CDR3 region has 17 residues. CDR1 and CDR2 from the germline V gene are MGHRA and YSYEKL. The CDR3 region has the DNA TGCGCCAGCAGCCAAGAAGGCGGGGCGGGGCAGGTCTACGAGCAGTACTTC. Residues: CASSQEGGAGQVYEQYF.

The chain is built from TRBV6-1 and TRBJ2-7; 13 nucleotides line up with TRBD2. With V trimmed by 6 bases and J by 2 bases, 4 bases remained unmatched. Germline assignment: CDR1 MNHNS and CDR2 SASEGT. This CDR3 is 15 amino acids long. The CDR3 coding sequence is TGTGCCAGCAGCTCGACTAGCGGGAGGACCTACGAGCAGTACTTC. This translates into CASSSTSGRTYEQYF.

The chain carries TRBV10-3 and TRBJ1-2; D unclear. V lost 3 bases to trimming and J lost 2 bases, with 16 bases between them. The germline CDR1 and CDR2 sequences are ENHRY and SYGVKD. The CDR3 extends over 16 amino acids. The DNA for the CDR3 is TGTGCCATCAGTGATTACGGGGTGGCGGGAAACTATGGCTACACCTTC. It codes for CAISDYGVAGNYGYTF.

In nucleotides, the CDR3 is TGTGCCAGCAGCTGGGGGACTGGGAATGAGCAGTTCTTC. It translates to CASSWGTGNEQFF. The J gene is TRBJ2-1, the V gene TRBV5-6, with a possible D match to TRBD2 (6 bases). Trimming cost V 3 bases and J 7 bases, with 11 bases left between them. Germline V gives CDR1 SGHDT, CDR2 YYEEEE. This CDR3 is 13 amino acids long.

In DNA, the CDR3 is TGTGCCAGTAGGACATGGACAGGGGTTGAAAAACTGTTTTTT. It specifies CASRTWTGVEKLFF. The gene calls are TRBV19 and TRBJ1-4, with 9 positions matching TRBD1. V shed 6 bases and J 7 bases; nucleotides not matched to a gene: 6. The CDR3 length is 14 residues. Germline V gene data show CDR1 as LNHDA and CDR2 as SQIVND (reference sequence).

This chain links TRBV20-1 with TRBJ1-1; D is unclear. From germline, CDR1 is DFQATT and CDR2 SNEGSKA (reference sequence). The germline V and J ends were trimmed by 4 bases and 8 bases, with 11 bases remaining between them. The CDR3 contains 11 residues. The CDR3 loop is CSATGGSEAFF. In nucleotides, the CDR3 is TGCAGTGCTACGGGTGGCTCCGAAGCTTTCTTT.

The chain joins TRBV4-2 to TRBJ2-2; 12 bases match TRBD2. The length of the CDR3 is 19 residues. The V gene's germline CDR1 is LGHNA and CDR2 YNFKEQ. V was clipped by 0 bases and J by 3 bases; unmatched bases: 8. The DNA of the CDR3 is TGTGCCAGCAGCCAAGAAGGGTCACTAGCGGGAGGACACACCGGGGAGCTGTTTTTT. This gives the protein CASSQEGSLAGGHTGELFF.

This clone has at least ten counts. The genes are TRBV5-1 and TRBJ1-2; 7 bases agree with TRBD1. V shed 0 bases and J 6 bases; nucleotides not matched to a gene: 5. Looked up from germline, CDR1 is SGHRS and CDR2 is YFSETQ. This CDR3 is built from 14 residues. This CDR3 reads CASSLDRQGHGYTF. The CDR3 DNA sequence: TGCGCCAGCAGCTTGGATAGACAGGGCCATGGCTACACCTTC.

V usage is TRBV7-9 and J usage is TRBJ1-1; D unresolved. V lost 7 bases, J lost 7 bases, and 16 bases lay in between. The CDR3 is made up of 13 amino acids. The germline CDR1 and CDR2 sequences are SEHNR and FQNEAQ (reference sequence). The CDR3 DNA sequence: TGTGCCAGCACCAAGGAGGCAGTCCTTGAAGCTTTCTTT. As protein: CASTKEAVLEAFF.

This chain connects TRBV9 to TRBJ2-2; D perhaps matches TRBD2 (6 bases). The CDR3 loop spans 17 amino acids. The germline V gene encodes CDR1 SGDLS and CDR2 YYNGEE. Trimming stripped 7 bases from V and 6 bases from J, with 25 bases between. CDR3 sequence: CASGRFHGSNGAGELFF. For the CDR3, the DNA is TGTGCCAGCGGCCGTTTCCACGGGAGTAATGGAGCCGGGGAGCTGTTTTTT.

The rearrangement joins TRBV27 to TRBJ1-2, with D perhaps TRBD1 (5 bases). Germline values: CDR1 MNHEY, CDR2 SMNVEV (reference sequence). Trimming removed 3 bases from V and 2 bases from J, with 22 bases in between. This CDR3 spans 18 amino acids. CDR3 in amino acids: CASSLQGSGLSGNYGYTF. Here the CDR3 DNA reads TGTGCCAGCAGTTTGCAGGGATCGGGCCTCTCAGGGAACTATGGCTACACCTTC.

The gene calls are TRBV7-9 and TRBJ2-7; 13 bases agree with TRBD2. This CDR3 has 19 amino acids. Trimming took 0 bases from V and 5 from J; bases not matched to a gene: 13. The germline V gene encodes CDR1 SEHNR and CDR2 FQNEAQ (reference sequence). CDR3 in amino acids: CASSLAIRSGTSGKNEQYF. The CDR3 DNA reads as TGTGCCAGCAGCTTAGCAATCAGGTCCGGGACTAGCGGGAAGAACGAGCAGTACTTC.

This chain uses TRBV14 with TRBJ2-2, with 9 nucleotides matching TRBD1. CDR3 size: 17 residues. Per the germline V gene, CDR1 is SGHDN and CDR2 is FVKESK. Germline trimming cut 4 bases from V and 4 bases from J; bases unmatched to any gene: 10. DNA of the CDR3: TGTGCCAGCAGCCGAACGAACAGGGGGCATCGCACCGGGGAGCTGTTTTTT. Translated, it gives CASSRTNRGHRTGELFF.

This clone has only one observation. The gene calls are TRBV28 and TRBJ1-1, with 7 bases matching TRBD1. The CDR3 has 10 residues. With V trimmed by 6 bases and J by 8 bases, 0 bases remained unmatched. Germline CDR1 and CDR2: MDHEN and SYDVKM. For the CDR3, the DNA is TGTGCCAGCAGGGGACAGGAAGCTTTCTTT. The encoded protein is CASRGQEAFF.

This rearrangement joins TRBV30 to TRBJ1-5; 9 bases are a match to TRBD1. The CDR3 totals 15 residues. Unmatched junction bases numbered 8, after V lost 2 bases and J lost 6 bases. The V gene's germline CDR1 is GTSNPN and CDR2 SVGIG (reference sequence). The CDR3 spells CAWSKGQGAGQPQHF. The CDR3 nucleotides read TGTGCCTGGAGTAAGGGACAGGGAGCGGGTCAGCCCCAGCATTTT.

The chain recombines TRBV6-4 with TRBJ1-2, with 12 bases aligning to TRBD1. This CDR3 region has 13 residues. With V trimmed by 2 bases and J by 8 bases, 0 bases remained unmatched. Germline CDR1 reads MRHNA; CDR2 reads SNTAGT. CDR3 sequence: CASSDGTGGGYTF. The CDR3, as DNA: TGTGCCAGCAGTGACGGGACAGGGGGCGGCTACACCTTC.

This clone was found once. The chain recombines TRBV7-8 with TRBJ2-1; 9 bases fit TRBD1. V lost 1 base and J lost 12; bases outside the gene matches: 4. This CDR3 spans 13 amino acids. CDR1 SGHVS and CDR2 FQNEAQ come from the germline V gene. CDR3 sequence reads: CASSLVPTGGQFF. CDR3 DNA: TGTGCCAGCAGCTTAGTCCCGACAGGGGGGCAGTTCTTC.

The chain has TRBV7-2 and TRBJ2-2; the match to TRBD1 covers 7 bases. In germline, CDR1 is SGHTA, CDR2 FQGNSA. The CDR3 length is 13 residues. Trimming removed 3 bases from V and 7 bases from J; junction bases left unmatched: 2. CDR3 loop: CASSFRQGGELFF. The DNA for the CDR3 is TGTGCCAGCAGCTTTAGACAGGGCGGGGAGCTGTTTTTT.

The chain has TRBV5-1 and TRBJ1-1, with 8 positions matching TRBD1. This CDR3 comprises 12 residues. The germline V gene has CDR1 SGHRS and CDR2 YFSETQ. V shed 4 bases, J shed 7 bases, and the junction held 3 bases outside the gene matches. CDR3 sequence reads: CASSLGQGEAFF. The CDR3 region has the DNA TGCGCCAGCAGCCTAGGACAGGGTGAAGCTTTCTTT.

The rearrangement uses TRBV11-2 and TRBJ2-5; 8 nucleotides agree with TRBD2. Unmatched junction bases numbered 12, after V lost 6 bases and J lost 6 bases. The CDR3 is 15 residues long. The germline gives CDR1 SGHAT, CDR2 FQNNGV. In DNA form, the CDR3 reads TGTGCCAGCAGTCAGGGAGCGGGAGATGGGAAGACCCAGTACTTC. Its translation is CASSQGAGDGKTQYF. Looking up the rest from reference TRBV11-2 and TRBJ2-5 gives the full variable domain: EAGVAQSPRYKIIEKRQSVAFWCNPISGHATLYWYQQILGQGPKLLIQFQNNGVVDDSQLPKDRFSAERLKGVDSTLKIQPAKLEDSAVYLCASSQGAGDGKTQYFGPGTRLLVL.